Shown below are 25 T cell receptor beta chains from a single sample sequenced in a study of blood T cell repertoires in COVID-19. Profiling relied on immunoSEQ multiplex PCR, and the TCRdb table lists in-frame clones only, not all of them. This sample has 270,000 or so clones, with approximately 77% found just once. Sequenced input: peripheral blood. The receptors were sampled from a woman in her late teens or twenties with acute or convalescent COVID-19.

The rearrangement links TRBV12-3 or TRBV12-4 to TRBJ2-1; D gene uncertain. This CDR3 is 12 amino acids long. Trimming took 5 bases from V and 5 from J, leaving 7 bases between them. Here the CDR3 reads CASSPVHNEQFF. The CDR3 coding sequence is TGTGCCAGCAGTCCCGTTCACAATGAGCAGTTCTTC.

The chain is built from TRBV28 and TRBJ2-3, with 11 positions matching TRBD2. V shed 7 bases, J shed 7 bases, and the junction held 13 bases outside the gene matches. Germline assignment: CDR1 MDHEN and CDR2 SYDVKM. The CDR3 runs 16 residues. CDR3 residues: CASTPGGLAGGNTQYF. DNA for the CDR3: TGTGCCAGCACCCCCGGGGGGCTAGCGGGAGGAAATACGCAGTATTTT.

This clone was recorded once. CDR3 bases: TGTGCCAGCAGGAAGTCGGCTGGCGGGCAATTTTTCAGCTTCTACGAGCAGTACTTC. This translates into CASRKSAGGQFFSFYEQYF. The chain links TRBV7-2 to TRBJ2-7; D is perhaps TRBD2 (5 bases). Germline V gene data show CDR1 as SGHTA and CDR2 as FQGNSA. Trimming removed 6 bases from V and 3 bases from J, with 30 bases in between. This CDR3 is built from 19 residues. The whole variable domain, filled in from reference TRBV7-2 and TRBJ2-7, reads GAGVSQSPSNKVTEKGKDVELRCDPISGHTALYWYRQSLGQGLEFLIYFQGNSAPDKSGLPSDRFSAERTGGSVSTLTIQRTQQEDSAVYLCASRKSAGGQFFSFYEQYFGPGTRLTVT.

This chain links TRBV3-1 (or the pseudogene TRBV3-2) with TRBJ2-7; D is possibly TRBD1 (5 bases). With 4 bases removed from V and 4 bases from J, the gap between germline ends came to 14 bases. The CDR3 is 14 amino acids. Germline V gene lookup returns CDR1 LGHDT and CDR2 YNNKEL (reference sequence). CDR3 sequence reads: CASSPDTMNYEQYF. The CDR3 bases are TGTGCCAGCAGCCCGGACACAATGAATTACGAGCAGTACTTC.

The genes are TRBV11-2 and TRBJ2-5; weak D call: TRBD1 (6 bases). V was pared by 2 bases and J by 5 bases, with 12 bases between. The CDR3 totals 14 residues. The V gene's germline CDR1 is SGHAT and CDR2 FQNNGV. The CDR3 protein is CASSLSSGGETQYF. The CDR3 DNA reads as TGTGCCAGCAGCTTAAGTTCTGGGGGCGAGACCCAGTACTTC.

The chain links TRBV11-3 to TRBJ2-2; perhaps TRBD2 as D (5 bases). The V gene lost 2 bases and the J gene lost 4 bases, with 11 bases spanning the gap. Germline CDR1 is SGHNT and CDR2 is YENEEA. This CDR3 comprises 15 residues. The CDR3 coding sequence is TGTGCCAGCAGCTTAAGAGGGCTGGGCACCGGGGAGCTGTTTTTT. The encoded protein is CASSLRGLGTGELFF.

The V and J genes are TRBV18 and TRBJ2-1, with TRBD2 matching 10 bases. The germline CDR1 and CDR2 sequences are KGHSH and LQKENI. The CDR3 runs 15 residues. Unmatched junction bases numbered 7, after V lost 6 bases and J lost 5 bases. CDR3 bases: TGTGCCAGCTCCGTGGTACTAGCGGGGAACAATGAGCAGTTCTTC. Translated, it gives CASSVVLAGNNEQFF.

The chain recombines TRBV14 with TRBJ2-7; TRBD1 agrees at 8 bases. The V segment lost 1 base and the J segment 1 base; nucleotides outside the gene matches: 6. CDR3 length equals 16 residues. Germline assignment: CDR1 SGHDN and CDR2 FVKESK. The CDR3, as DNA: TGTGCCAGCAGCCAAGGGGGACAGGAGATTTCCTACGAGCAGTACTTC. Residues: CASSQGGQEISYEQYF.

The CDR3 loop is CASTLKNLNYGYTF. CDR3 DNA: TGTGCCAGTACCCTAAAGAACCTTAACTATGGCTACACCTTC. V is TRBV19 and J is TRBJ1-2; D unclear. The CDR3 is 14 amino acids. The germline gives CDR1 LNHDA, CDR2 SQIVND (reference sequence). The V gene lost 7 bases and the J gene lost 1 base, with 13 bases spanning the gap.

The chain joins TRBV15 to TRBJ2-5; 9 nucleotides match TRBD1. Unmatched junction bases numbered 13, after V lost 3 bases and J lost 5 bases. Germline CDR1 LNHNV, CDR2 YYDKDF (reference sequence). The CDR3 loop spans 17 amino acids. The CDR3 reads CATSRGGGQGNGETQYF. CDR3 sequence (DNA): TGTGCCACCAGCAGGGGCGGGGGACAGGGTAATGGGGAGACCCAGTACTTC.

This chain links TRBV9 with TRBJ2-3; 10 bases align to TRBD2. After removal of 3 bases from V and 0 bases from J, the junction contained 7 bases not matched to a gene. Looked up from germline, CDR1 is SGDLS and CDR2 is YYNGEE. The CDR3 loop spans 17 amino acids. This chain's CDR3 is CASSGRTSGTSTDTQYF. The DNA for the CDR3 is TGTGCCAGCAGCGGACGGACTAGCGGAACTAGCACAGATACGCAGTATTTT.

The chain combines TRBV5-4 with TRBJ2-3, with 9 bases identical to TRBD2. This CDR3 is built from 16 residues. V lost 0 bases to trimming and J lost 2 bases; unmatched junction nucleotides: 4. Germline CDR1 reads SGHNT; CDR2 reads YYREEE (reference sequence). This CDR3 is CASSLALAGHTDTQYF. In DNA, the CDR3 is TGTGCCAGCAGCTTGGCGCTAGCGGGACACACAGATACGCAGTATTTT.

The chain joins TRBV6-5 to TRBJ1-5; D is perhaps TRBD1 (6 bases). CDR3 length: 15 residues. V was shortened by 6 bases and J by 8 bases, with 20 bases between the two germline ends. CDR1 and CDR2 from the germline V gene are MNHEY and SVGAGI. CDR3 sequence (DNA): TGTGCCAGCAGCCGTAAAGCAGGGGTCGTCGAGCCCCAGCATTTT. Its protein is CASSRKAGVVEPQHF.

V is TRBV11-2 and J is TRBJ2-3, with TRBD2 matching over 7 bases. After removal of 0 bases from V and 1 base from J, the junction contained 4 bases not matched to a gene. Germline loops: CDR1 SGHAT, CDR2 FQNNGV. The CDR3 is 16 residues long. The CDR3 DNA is TGTGCCAGCAGCTTAGATGGGCTAGCGGGCACAGATACGCAGTATTTT. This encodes CASSLDGLAGTDTQYF.

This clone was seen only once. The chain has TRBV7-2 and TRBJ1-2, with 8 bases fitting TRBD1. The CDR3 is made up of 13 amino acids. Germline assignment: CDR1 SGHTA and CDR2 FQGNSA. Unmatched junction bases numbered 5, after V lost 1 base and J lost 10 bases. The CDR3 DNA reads TGTGCCAGCAGCTTAGTGGGACAGGTAACCTACACCTTC. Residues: CASSLVGQVTYTF.

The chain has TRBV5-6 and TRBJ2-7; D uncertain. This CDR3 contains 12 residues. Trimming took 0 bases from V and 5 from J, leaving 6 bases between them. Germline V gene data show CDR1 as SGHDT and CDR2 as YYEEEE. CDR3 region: CASSLVVNEQYF. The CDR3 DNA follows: TGTGCCAGCAGCTTGGTAGTGAACGAGCAGTACTTC.

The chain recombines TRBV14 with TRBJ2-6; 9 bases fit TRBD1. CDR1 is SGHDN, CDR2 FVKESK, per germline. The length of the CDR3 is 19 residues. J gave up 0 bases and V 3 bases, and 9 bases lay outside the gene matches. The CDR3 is CASSQGQGIYFSGANVLTF. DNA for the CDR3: TGTGCCAGCAGCCAGGGACAGGGTATTTACTTCTCTGGGGCCAACGTCCTGACTTTC.

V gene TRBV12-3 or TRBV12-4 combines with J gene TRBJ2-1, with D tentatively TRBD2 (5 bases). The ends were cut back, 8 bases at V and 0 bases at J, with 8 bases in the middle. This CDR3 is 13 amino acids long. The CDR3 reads CASRDSSYNEQFF. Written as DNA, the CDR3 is TGTGCCAGCCGGGATTCCTCCTACAATGAGCAGTTCTTC.

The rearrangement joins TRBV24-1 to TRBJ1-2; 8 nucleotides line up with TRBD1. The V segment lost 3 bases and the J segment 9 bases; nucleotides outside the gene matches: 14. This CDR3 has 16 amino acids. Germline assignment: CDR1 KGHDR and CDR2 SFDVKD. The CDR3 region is CATSDPNRGRAERYTF. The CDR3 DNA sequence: TGTGCCACCAGTGATCCAAACAGGGGGAGGGCGGAACGCTACACCTTC.

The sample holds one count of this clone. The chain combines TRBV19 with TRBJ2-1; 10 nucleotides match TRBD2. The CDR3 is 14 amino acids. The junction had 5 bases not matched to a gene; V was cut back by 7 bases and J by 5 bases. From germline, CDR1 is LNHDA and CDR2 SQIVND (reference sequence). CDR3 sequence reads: CASTSSGRHNEQFF. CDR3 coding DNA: TGTGCCAGTACCTCTAGCGGGAGACACAATGAGCAGTTCTTC.

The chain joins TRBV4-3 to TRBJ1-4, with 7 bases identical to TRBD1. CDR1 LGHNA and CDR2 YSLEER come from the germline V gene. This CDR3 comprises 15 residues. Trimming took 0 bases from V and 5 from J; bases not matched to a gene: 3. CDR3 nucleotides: TGCGCCAGCAGCCAAGAGGGCAGGGGGAATGAAAAACTGTTTTTT. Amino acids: CASSQEGRGNEKLFF.

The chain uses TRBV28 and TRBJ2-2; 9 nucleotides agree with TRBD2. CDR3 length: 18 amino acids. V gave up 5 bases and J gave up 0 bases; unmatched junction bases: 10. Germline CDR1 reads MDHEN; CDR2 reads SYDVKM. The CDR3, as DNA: TGTGCCAGCAGTACCGACGAGCGGGAGGATACGAACACCGGGGAGCTGTTTTTT. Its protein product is CASSTDEREDTNTGELFF.

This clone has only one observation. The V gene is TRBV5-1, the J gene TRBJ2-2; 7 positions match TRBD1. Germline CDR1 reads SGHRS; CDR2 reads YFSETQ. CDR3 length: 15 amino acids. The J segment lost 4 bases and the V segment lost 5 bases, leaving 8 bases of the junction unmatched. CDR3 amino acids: CASSSRQGSTGELFF. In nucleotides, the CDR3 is TGCGCCAGCAGTTCACGACAGGGAAGCACCGGGGAGCTGTTTTTT.

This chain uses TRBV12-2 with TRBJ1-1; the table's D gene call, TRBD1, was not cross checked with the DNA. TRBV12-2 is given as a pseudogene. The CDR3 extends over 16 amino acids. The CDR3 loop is CASRLARNDRGREAFF. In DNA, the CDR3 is TGTGCAAGTCGCTTAGCCCGAAACGACAGGGGCCGTGAAGCTTTCTTT.

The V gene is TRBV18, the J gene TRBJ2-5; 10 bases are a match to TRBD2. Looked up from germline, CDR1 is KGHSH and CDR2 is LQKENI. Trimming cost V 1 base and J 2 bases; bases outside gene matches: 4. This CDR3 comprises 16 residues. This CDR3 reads CASSPLAGGPQETQYF. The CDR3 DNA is TGTGCCAGCTCACCACTAGCGGGAGGACCACAAGAGACCCAGTACTTC.